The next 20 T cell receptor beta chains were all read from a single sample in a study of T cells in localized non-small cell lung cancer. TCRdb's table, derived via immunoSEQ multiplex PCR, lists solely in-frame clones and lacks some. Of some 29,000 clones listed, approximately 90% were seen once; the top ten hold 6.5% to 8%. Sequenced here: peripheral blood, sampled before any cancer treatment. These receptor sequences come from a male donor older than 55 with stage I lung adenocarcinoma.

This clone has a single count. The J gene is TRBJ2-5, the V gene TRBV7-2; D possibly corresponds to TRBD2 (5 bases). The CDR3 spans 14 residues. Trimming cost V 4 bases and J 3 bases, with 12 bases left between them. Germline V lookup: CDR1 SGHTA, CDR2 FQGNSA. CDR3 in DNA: TGTGCCAGCAGCTCGCAGGCGGGTAAAGAGACCCAGTACTTC. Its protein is CASSSQAGKETQYF. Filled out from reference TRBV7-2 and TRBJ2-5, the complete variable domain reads GAGVSQSPSNKVTEKGKDVELRCDPISGHTALYWYRQSLGQGLEFLIYFQGNSAPDKSGLPSDRFSAERTGGSVSTLTIQRTQQEDSAVYLCASSSQAGKETQYFGPGTRLLVL.

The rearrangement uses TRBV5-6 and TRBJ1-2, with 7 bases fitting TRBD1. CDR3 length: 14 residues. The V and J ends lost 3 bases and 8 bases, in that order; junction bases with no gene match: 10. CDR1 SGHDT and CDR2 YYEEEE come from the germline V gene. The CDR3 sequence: CASSSPQGERGYTF. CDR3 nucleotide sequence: TGTGCCAGCAGCTCCCCTCAGGGGGAAAGGGGCTACACCTTC.

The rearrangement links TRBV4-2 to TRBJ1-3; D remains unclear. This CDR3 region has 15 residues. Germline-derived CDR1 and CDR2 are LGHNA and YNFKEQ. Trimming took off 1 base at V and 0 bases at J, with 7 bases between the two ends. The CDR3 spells CASSQGTVSGNTIYF. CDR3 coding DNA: TGTGCCAGCAGCCAAGGAACGGTCTCTGGAAACACCATATATTTT.

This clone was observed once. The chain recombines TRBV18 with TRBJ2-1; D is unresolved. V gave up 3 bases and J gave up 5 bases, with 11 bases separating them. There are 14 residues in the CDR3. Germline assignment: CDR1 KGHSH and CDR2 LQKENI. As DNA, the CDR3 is TGTGCCAGCTCACCTCGGGCAGTTAACAATGAGCAGTTCTTC. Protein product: CASSPRAVNNEQFF.

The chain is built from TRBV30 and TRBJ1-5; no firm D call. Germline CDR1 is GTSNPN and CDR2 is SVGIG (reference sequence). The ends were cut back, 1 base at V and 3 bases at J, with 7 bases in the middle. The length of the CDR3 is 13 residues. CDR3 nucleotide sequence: TGTGCCTGGAGTGGCGGGGACAATCAGCCCCAGCATTTT. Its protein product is CAWSGGDNQPQHF.

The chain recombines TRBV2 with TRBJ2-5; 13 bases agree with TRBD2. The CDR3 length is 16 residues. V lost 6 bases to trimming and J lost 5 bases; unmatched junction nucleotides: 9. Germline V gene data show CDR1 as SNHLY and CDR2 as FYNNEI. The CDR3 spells CASRRLAGGYGETQYF. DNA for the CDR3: TGTGCCAGCAGAAGACTAGCGGGGGGTTACGGGGAGACCCAGTACTTC.

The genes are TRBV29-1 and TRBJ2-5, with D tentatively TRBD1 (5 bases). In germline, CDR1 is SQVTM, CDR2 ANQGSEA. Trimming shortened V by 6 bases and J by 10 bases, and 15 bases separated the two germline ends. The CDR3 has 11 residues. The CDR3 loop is CSVVSRAIQYF. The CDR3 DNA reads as TGCAGCGTAGTGTCCAGGGCGATCCAGTACTTC.

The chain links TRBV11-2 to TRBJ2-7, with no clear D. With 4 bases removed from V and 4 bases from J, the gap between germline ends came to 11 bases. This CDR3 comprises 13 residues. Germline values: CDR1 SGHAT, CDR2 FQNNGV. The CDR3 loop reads CASSYLTVYEQYF. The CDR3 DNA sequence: TGTGCCAGCAGCTACCTCACCGTATACGAGCAGTACTTC.

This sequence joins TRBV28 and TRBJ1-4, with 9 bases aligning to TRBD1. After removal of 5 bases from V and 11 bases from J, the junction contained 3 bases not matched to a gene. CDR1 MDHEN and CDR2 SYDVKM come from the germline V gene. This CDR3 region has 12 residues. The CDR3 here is CASSPGQGKLFF. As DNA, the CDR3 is TGTGCCAGCAGTCCCGGACAGGGGAAACTGTTTTTT.

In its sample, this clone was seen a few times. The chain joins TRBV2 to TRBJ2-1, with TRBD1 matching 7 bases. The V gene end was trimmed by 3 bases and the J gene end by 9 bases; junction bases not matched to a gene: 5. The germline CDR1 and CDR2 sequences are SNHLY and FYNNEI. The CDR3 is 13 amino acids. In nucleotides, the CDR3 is TGTGCCAGCAGTGATGTCGGACAGGTTGAGCAGTTCTTC. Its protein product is CASSDVGQVEQFF.

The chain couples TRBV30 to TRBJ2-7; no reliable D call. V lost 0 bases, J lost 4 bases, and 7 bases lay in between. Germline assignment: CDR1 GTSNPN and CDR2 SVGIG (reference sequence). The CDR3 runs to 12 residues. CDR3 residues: CAWSVNNYEQYF. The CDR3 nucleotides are TGTGCCTGGAGTGTAAACAATTACGAGCAGTACTTC.

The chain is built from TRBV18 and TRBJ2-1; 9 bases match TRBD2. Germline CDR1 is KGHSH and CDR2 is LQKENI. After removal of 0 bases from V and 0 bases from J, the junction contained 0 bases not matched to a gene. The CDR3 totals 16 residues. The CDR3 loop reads CASSPPGLASYNEQFF. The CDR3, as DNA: TGTGCCAGCTCACCACCGGGACTAGCCTCCTACAATGAGCAGTTCTTC.

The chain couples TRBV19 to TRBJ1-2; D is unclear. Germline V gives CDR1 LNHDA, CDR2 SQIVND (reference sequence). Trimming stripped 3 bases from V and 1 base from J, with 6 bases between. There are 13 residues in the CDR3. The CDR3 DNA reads TGTGCCAGTAGTATGGCCGTTAACTATGGCTACACCTTC. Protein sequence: CASSMAVNYGYTF. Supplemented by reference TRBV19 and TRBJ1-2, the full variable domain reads DGGITQSPKYLFRKEGQNVTLSCEQNLNHDAMYWYRQDPGQGLRLIYYSQIVNDFQKGDIAEGYSVSREKKESFPLTVTSAQKNPTAFYLCASSMAVNYGYTFGSGTRLTVV.

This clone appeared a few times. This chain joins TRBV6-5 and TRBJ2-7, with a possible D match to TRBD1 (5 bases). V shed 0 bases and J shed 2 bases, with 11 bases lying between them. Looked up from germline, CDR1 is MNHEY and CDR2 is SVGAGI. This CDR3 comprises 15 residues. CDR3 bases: TGTGCCAGCAGTTACTCGAGTGGGGCAACCTACGAGCAGTACTTC. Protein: CASSYSSGATYEQYF.

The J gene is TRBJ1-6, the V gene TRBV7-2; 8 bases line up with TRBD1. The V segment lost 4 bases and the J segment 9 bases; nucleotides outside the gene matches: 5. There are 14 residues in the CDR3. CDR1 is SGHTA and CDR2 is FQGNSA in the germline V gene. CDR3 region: CASSSNRGASPLHF. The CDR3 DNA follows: TGTGCCAGCAGCTCAAACAGGGGGGCTTCACCCCTCCACTTT.

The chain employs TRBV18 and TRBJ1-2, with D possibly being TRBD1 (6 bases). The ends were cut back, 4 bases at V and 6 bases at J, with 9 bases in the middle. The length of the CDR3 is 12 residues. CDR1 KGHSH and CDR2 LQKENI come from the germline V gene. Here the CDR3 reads CASSQNRDGYTF. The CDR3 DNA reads TGTGCCAGCTCACAGAACAGGGATGGCTACACCTTC.

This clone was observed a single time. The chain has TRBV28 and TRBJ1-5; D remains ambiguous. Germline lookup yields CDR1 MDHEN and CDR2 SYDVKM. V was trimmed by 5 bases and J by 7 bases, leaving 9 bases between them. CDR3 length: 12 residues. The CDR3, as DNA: TGTGCCAGCAGTCTCCCCCCCCAGCCCCAGCATTTT. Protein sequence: CASSLPPQPQHF.

The CDR3: CASSLPSGRGELFF. The DNA for the CDR3 is TGTGCCAGCAGTTTACCGTCGGGGCGCGGGGAGCTGTTTTTT. The chain uses TRBV28 and TRBJ2-2; D tentatively reads TRBD1 or TRBD2 (5 bases each). The CDR3 has 14 residues. Germline values: CDR1 MDHEN, CDR2 SYDVKM. Trimming stripped 2 bases from V and 7 bases from J, with 11 bases between. The whole variable domain, remainder taken from reference TRBV28 and TRBJ2-2, is DVKVTQSSRYLVKRTGEKVFLECVQDMDHENMFWYRQDPGLGLRLIYFSYDVKMKEKGDIPEGYSVSREKKERFSLILESASTNQTSMYLCASSLPSGRGELFFGEGSRLTVL.

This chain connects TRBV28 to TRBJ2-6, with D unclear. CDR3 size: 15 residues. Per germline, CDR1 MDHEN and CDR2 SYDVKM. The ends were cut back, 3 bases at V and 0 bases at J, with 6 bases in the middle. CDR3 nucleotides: TGTGCCAGCAGTTTTTCCGGCTCTGGGGCCAACGTCCTGACTTTC. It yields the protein CASSFSGSGANVLTF.

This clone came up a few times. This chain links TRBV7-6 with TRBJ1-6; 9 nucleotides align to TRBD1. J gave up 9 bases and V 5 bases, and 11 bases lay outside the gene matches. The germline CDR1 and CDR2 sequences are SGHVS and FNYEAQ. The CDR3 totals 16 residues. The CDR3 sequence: CASSPVGGQGLSPLHF. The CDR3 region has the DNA TGTGCCAGCAGCCCGGTAGGGGGACAGGGACTTTCACCCCTCCACTTT. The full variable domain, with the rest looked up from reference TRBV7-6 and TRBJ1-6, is GAGVSQSPRYKVTKRGQDVALRCDPISGHVSLYWYRQALGQGPEFLTYFNYEAQQDKSGLPNDRFSAERPEGSISTLTIQRTEQRDSAMYRCASSPVGGQGLSPLHFGNGTRLTVT.